A single sample gave rise to the 25 T cell receptor beta chains below, sequenced in a study of blood T cell repertoires in COVID-19 (dated by TCRdb to about 2020). The protocol used for the library was the immunoSEQ multiplex PCR assay. Entries here come from immuneACCESS through TCRdb and include only in-frame sequences with V and J called. Some clones fail to appear in such tables; in the studies checked, an unresolved V gene covers under half of the shortfall, and the cause of the remainder is unknown. This sample lists 150,000 to 200,000 clones; roughly 80% were detected once. Under 3% of the sample goes to the ten largest clones. The sample taken for sequencing was peripheral blood. The receptors here all came from a human donor with acute or convalescent COVID-19. The donor label of this sample is uncertain.

J is TRBJ2-7 and V is TRBV4-2, with D perhaps TRBD1 (6 bases). CDR1 is LGHNA, CDR2 YNFKEQ, per germline. V was shortened by 4 bases and J by 0 bases, with 16 bases between the two germline ends. This CDR3 has 16 amino acids. CDR3 residues: CASSPRPTGSSYEQYF. CDR3 coding DNA: TGTGCCAGCAGCCCTCGACCTACAGGGAGCTCCTACGAGCAGTACTTC.

The genes are TRBV5-1 and TRBJ2-7, with 9 bases that match TRBD1. The germline gives CDR1 SGHRS, CDR2 YFSETQ. The CDR3 spans 13 residues. The ends lost 4 bases at V and 4 bases at J; junction bases unmatched: 3. CDR3: CASSTGGGYEQYF. Written as DNA, the CDR3 is TGCGCCAGCAGCACAGGGGGCGGATACGAGCAGTACTTC.

The chain links TRBV5-1 to TRBJ1-5; D is unresolved. CDR1 is SGHRS, CDR2 YFSETQ, per germline. Trimming pared 0 bases from V and 0 bases from J, leaving 13 bases between. This CDR3 contains 17 residues. CDR3 nucleotide sequence: TGCGCCAGCAGCTTGGAACCGGCGGGTACTAGCAATCAGCCCCAGCATTTT. Translating gives CASSLEPAGTSNQPQHF.

This clone showed up just a few times. The genes are TRBV19 and TRBJ2-1, with 7 bases matching TRBD2. Trimming cost V 5 bases and J 8 bases; bases outside gene matches: 12. Germline V CDR1 and CDR2: LNHDA, SQIVND (reference sequence). The CDR3 is made up of 15 amino acids. CDR3: CASSFTSGTKDEQFF. In nucleotides, the CDR3 is TGTGCCAGTAGTTTCACCAGCGGGACTAAGGATGAGCAGTTCTTC.

This CDR3 reads CASSLGGHSEQFF. CDR3 coding DNA: TGTGCCAGCAGCCTCGGGGGGCACAGTGAGCAGTTCTTC. The genes are TRBV7-3 and TRBJ2-1; D may be TRBD2 (7 bases). V lost 5 bases and J lost 9, with 14 bases in between. The CDR3 has 13 residues. Germline V CDR1 and CDR2: SGHTA, FQGTGA.

This clone was counted between two and nine times. The chain carries TRBV6-1 and TRBJ1-6; no clear D gene. The V end was cut by 0 bases, the J end by 6 bases, with 6 bases between. The V gene's germline CDR1 is MNHNS and CDR2 SASEGT. This CDR3 has 14 amino acids. The CDR3 nucleotides read TGTGCCAGCAGTGAAGCCTGGAGTAATTCACCCCTCCACTTT. Residues: CASSEAWSNSPLHF.

The chain has TRBV6-5 and TRBJ2-2; 9 bases are shared with TRBD1. CDR1 is MNHEY, CDR2 SVGAGI, per germline. This CDR3 comprises 14 residues. With 6 bases clipped from V and 16 bases from J, the junction kept 15 bases outside the gene matches. DNA for the CDR3: TGTGCCAGCAGAGGGGTAGGGGGACAGGGACAGCCGTTTTTT. This encodes CASRGVGGQGQPFF.

In this sample, this clone turned up a few times. This chain joins TRBV7-2 and TRBJ2-1; D is perhaps TRBD1 (6 bases). Trimming removed 5 bases at V and 2 bases at J, with 22 bases between. CDR3 length equals 18 residues. Germline assignment: CDR1 SGHTA and CDR2 FQGNSA. CDR3 sequence (DNA): TGTGCCAGCAGCCTCTCTTTCAGAAGGGGGACCACCTACAATGAGCAGTTCTTC. It encodes CASSLSFRRGTTYNEQFF.

CDR3 in DNA: TGCGCCAGCAGCCCGTGGACTAGCGGGAGCACAGATACGCAGTATTTT. This encodes CASSPWTSGSTDTQYF. The gene calls are TRBV5-1 and TRBJ2-3, with 11 positions matching TRBD2. Germline CDR1 SGHRS, CDR2 YFSETQ. J lost 0 bases, V lost 4 bases, and 4 bases had no gene match. CDR3 length: 16 residues.

The rearrangement links TRBV2 to TRBJ1-2, with 9 bases that match TRBD1. Trimming removed 5 bases from V and 8 bases from J; junction bases left unmatched: 6. This CDR3 region has 13 residues. Germline CDR1 is SNHLY and CDR2 is FYNNEI. CDR3 amino acids: CASSLRDRVGYTF. As DNA, the CDR3 is TGTGCCAGCAGTCTCCGGGACAGGGTCGGCTACACCTTC. Looking up the rest from reference TRBV2 and TRBJ1-2 gives the full variable domain: EPEVTQTPSHQVTQMGQEVILRCVPISNHLYFYWYRQILGQKVEFLVSFYNNEISEKSEIFDDQFSVERPDGSNFTLKIRSTKLEDSAMYFCASSLRDRVGYTFGSGTRLTVV.

The chain uses TRBV2 and TRBJ1-2, with D uncertain. The V end lost 8 bases, the J end lost 8 bases, and 18 bases lay between the germline ends. CDR3 length: 13 residues. In germline, CDR1 is SNHLY, CDR2 FYNNEI. Here the CDR3 reads CASGQDSSGGYTF. The CDR3 coding sequence is TGTGCCAGCGGCCAGGATTCCTCTGGAGGCTACACCTTC.

This clone showed up just once. V and J are TRBV4-1 and TRBJ2-7; 8 nucleotides match TRBD2. Per germline, CDR1 MGHRA and CDR2 YSYEKL. The CDR3 is made up of 20 amino acids. V gave up 0 bases and J gave up 0 bases; unmatched junction bases: 16. The CDR3 reads CASSQDLKGPSGTSSYEQYF. In DNA form, the CDR3 reads TGCGCCAGCAGCCAAGATTTAAAAGGGCCCTCCGGGACTAGCTCCTACGAGCAGTACTTC.

V usage is TRBV5-4 and J usage is TRBJ2-3, with 13 bases fitting TRBD2. The CDR3 runs to 17 residues. Germline V gene lookup returns CDR1 SGHNT and CDR2 YYREEE (reference sequence). V trimming: 0 bases; J trimming: 2 bases; junction bases outside the gene matches: 3. The CDR3 nucleotides read TGTGCCAGCAGCTTGGGGGGACTAGCGGGGCACACAGATACGCAGTATTTT. This sequence encodes CASSLGGLAGHTDTQYF.

The chain couples TRBV5-4 to TRBJ2-1; the match to TRBD2 covers 9 bases. V shed 4 bases and J 7 bases; nucleotides not matched to a gene: 6. From germline, CDR1 is SGHNT and CDR2 YYREEE (reference sequence). The CDR3 spans 14 residues. CDR3 sequence (DNA): TGTGCCAGCAGCAGCGCGGGAGGGCCTAATGAGCAGTTCTTC. Protein product: CASSSAGGPNEQFF.

The chain uses TRBV27 and TRBJ1-6; D might be TRBD1 (6 bases). V lost 2 bases and J 10 bases, leaving 18 bases between the germline ends. The CDR3 length is 16 residues. CDR1 and CDR2 from the germline V gene are MNHEY and SMNVEV (reference sequence). The CDR3 here is CASSLLGQPPGSPLHF. In DNA form, the CDR3 reads TGTGCCAGCAGTTTACTCGGACAGCCCCCCGGCTCACCCCTCCACTTT.

The V call is TRBV6-2 or TRBV6-3, the J call TRBJ2-3; the D is unclear. Per germline, CDR1 MNHEY and CDR2 SVGEGT. This CDR3 has 16 residues. Trimming pared 2 bases from V and 0 bases from J, leaving 12 bases between. The CDR3 reads CASSYGVDSSTDTQYF. In nucleotides, the CDR3 is TGTGCCAGCAGTTACGGAGTGGATTCAAGCACAGATACGCAGTATTTT.

The genes are TRBV19 and TRBJ2-3; 9 bases fit TRBD2. Trimming cost V 11 bases and J 3 bases; bases outside gene matches: 12. Germline V gives CDR1 LNHDA, CDR2 SQIVND (reference sequence). The CDR3 is 15 amino acids. CDR3 in amino acids: CAAVGREGLTDTQYF. Written as DNA, the CDR3 is TGTGCCGCAGTGGGGCGGGAGGGCCTTACAGATACGCAGTATTTT.

This chain links TRBV19 with TRBJ2-1; 11 bases map to TRBD2. The CDR3 has 17 residues. In germline, CDR1 is LNHDA, CDR2 SQIVND (reference sequence). The V and J ends lost 3 bases and 4 bases, in that order; junction bases with no gene match: 8. CDR3 loop: CASSMSSGRAAYNEQFF. In nucleotides, the CDR3 is TGTGCCAGTAGTATGAGTAGCGGGAGGGCCGCTTACAATGAGCAGTTCTTC.

The V and J genes are TRBV6-6 and TRBJ2-1, with 14 bases identical to TRBD2. CDR3 size: 15 residues. V gave up 5 bases and J gave up 9 bases; unmatched junction bases: 6. The germline V gene has CDR1 MNHNY and CDR2 SVGAGI (reference sequence). In nucleotides, the CDR3 is TGTGCCAGCAGTACCGGGACTAGCGGGAGCGGTGAGCAGTTCTTC. Its protein is CASSTGTSGSGEQFF.

Worth noting for this clone: This specimen includes other DNA sequences encoding the same CDR3. The rearrangement links TRBV3-1 (or the pseudogene TRBV3-2) to TRBJ2-2; no definite D call. The ends were cut back, 4 bases at V and 5 bases at J, with 5 bases in the middle. The CDR3 is made up of 12 amino acids. Germline V gives CDR1 LGHDT, CDR2 YNNKEL (reference sequence). The CDR3 loop is CASSPLTGELFF. CDR3 in DNA: TGTGCCAGCAGCCCCCTGACCGGGGAGCTGTTTTTT.

V gene TRBV4-1 combines with J gene TRBJ2-2; D ambiguous. Germline values: CDR1 MGHRA, CDR2 YSYEKL. Deletions cut 0 bases from V and 4 bases from J, with 3 bases between. This CDR3 has 13 residues. CDR3 loop: CASSQEATGELFF. The CDR3 coding sequence is TGCGCCAGCAGCCAAGAGGCCACCGGGGAGCTGTTTTTT.

The chain employs TRBV6-6 and TRBJ1-5; 10 bases align to TRBD1. This CDR3 has 16 amino acids. The V gene end was trimmed by 2 bases and the J gene end by 4 bases; junction bases not matched to a gene: 5. CDR1 MNHNY and CDR2 SVGAGI come from the germline V gene (reference sequence). CDR3 sequence (DNA): TGTGCCAGCAGTTACGGGACAGGGGTCATTAATCAGCCCCAGCATTTT. Translated: CASSYGTGVINQPQHF.

This chain uses TRBV19 with TRBJ1-5; D may be TRBD1 (5 bases). CDR1 and CDR2 from the germline V gene are LNHDA and SQIVND (reference sequence). The V gene lost 3 bases and the J gene lost 0 bases, with 9 bases spanning the gap. The CDR3 is 15 residues long. The CDR3 spells CASSMTATSNQPQHF. The CDR3 DNA reads as TGTGCCAGTAGTATGACAGCAACTAGCAATCAGCCCCAGCATTTT.

V is TRBV18 and J is TRBJ2-7; tentatively, D is TRBD2 (5 bases). The CDR3 loop spans 11 amino acids. Trimming took 4 bases from V and 6 from J, leaving 7 bases between them. In germline, CDR1 is KGHSH, CDR2 LQKENI. As DNA, the CDR3 is TGTGCCAGCTCACGAGAGGGCGAGCAGTACTTC. This sequence encodes CASSREGEQYF.

This chain uses TRBV6-5 with TRBJ2-7; 7 bases match TRBD2. The ends lost 2 bases at V and 2 bases at J; junction bases unmatched: 3. CDR3 length: 14 residues. Germline CDR1 is MNHEY and CDR2 is SVGAGI. CDR3 loop: CASSYQGGAYEQYF. The CDR3 region has the DNA TGTGCCAGCAGTTACCAGGGAGGGGCCTACGAGCAGTACTTC.